The 29 T cell receptor beta chains in this list originate from one sample, sequenced in a study of T cells in Graves' hyperthyroidism and ophthalmopathy. What was amplified from RNA transcripts were TCR beta CDR3 regions. In the first-round RT-PCR of the TCR CDR3, the HTBI primer set was used. Via MiXCR, TCRdb re-called the multiplex PCR reads, giving one row per CDR3 protein. The sample yields hundreds of thousands of distinct CDR3 sequences, about 15% seen once. The sequenced sample consisted of blood. The receptor set was obtained from a man aged 18 to 29 with Graves' ophthalmopathy.

This clonotype was found many times. V gene TRBV27 combines with J gene TRBJ2-1; possible D gene TRBD2, 5 bases. V lost 4 bases and J 2 bases, leaving 21 bases between the germline ends. The CDR3 totals 18 residues. CDR1 is MNHEY, CDR2 SMNVEV, per germline (reference sequence). DNA for the CDR3: TGTGCCAGCAGTTCGCAGACGGGAAGGGAAGAGGCCTACAATGAGCAGTTCTTC. It translates to CASSSQTGREEAYNEQFF.

This clonotype turned up a few times. The chain combines TRBV4-1 with TRBJ2-1; possibly TRBD1 or TRBD2 for D (7 bases each). The germline V gene encodes CDR1 MGHRA and CDR2 YSYEKL. V was trimmed by 4 bases and J by 1 base, leaving 14 bases between them. CDR3 length equals 16 residues. DNA for the CDR3: TGCGCCAGCAGCCGCGGGAGACAGGGTTCCTACAATGAGCAGTTCTTC. This gives the protein CASSRGRQGSYNEQFF.

This clonotype was observed many times. The chain uses TRBV10-3 and TRBJ2-5, with 15 positions matching TRBD2. This CDR3 comprises 15 residues. CDR1 is ENHRY, CDR2 SYGVKD, per germline. V was pared by 4 bases and J by 4 bases, with 1 base of the junction left unmatched. The CDR3 region has the DNA TGTGCCATCAGTGGGGGACTAGCGGGAGGAGAGACCCAGTACTTC. Its protein product is CAISGGLAGGETQYF.

This clonotype was picked up many times. This rearrangement joins TRBV20-1 to TRBJ1-4; 9 positions match TRBD1. The CDR3 is made up of 13 amino acids. From germline, CDR1 is DFQATT and CDR2 SNEGSKA (reference sequence). After removal of 4 bases from V and 11 bases from J, the junction contained 8 bases not matched to a gene. The CDR3 is CSAITGGASKLFF. The CDR3 nucleotides read TGCAGTGCTATTACAGGGGGCGCCTCGAAACTGTTTTTT.

This clonotype showed up just a few times. The rearrangement uses TRBV27 and TRBJ2-3, with D unclear. The CDR3 length is 15 residues. V was shortened by 5 bases and J by 3 bases, with 15 bases between the two germline ends. Germline lookup yields CDR1 MNHEY and CDR2 SMNVEV (reference sequence). CDR3 DNA sequence: TGTGCCAGCAGTCCGAGTCCCTTTACTACAGATACGCAGTATTTT. It specifies CASSPSPFTTDTQYF.

This clonotype appeared many times. The rearrangement links TRBV6-5 to TRBJ2-1; tentatively, D is TRBD2 (5 bases). The germline V gene has CDR1 MNHEY and CDR2 SVGAGI. This CDR3 comprises 13 residues. Trimming removed 0 bases at V and 6 bases at J, with 6 bases between. CDR3 residues: CASSYSTSNEQFF. CDR3 bases: TGTGCCAGCAGTTACTCCACTAGCAATGAGCAGTTCTTC.

In this sample, this clonotype turned up many times. The gene calls are TRBV12-3 or TRBV12-4 and TRBJ1-1; TRBD1 matches 8 bases. This CDR3 contains 15 residues. V was clipped by 6 bases and J by 4 bases; unmatched bases: 10. DNA of the CDR3: TGTGCCAGCAGCCCCGGACAGGGCGCGGTCACTGAAGCTTTCTTT. Translating gives CASSPGQGAVTEAFF.

This clonotype was observed a few times. The chain is built from TRBV14 and TRBJ2-7; D possibly corresponds to TRBD1 (5 bases). V shed 1 base and J shed 5 bases, with 15 bases lying between them. This CDR3 has 15 amino acids. Germline V gene sequence: CDR1 SGHDN, CDR2 FVKESK. The CDR3 DNA follows: TGTGCCAGCAGCCAAGTAATCCAGGGCCTTGACGAGCAGTACTTC. Its translation is CASSQVIQGLDEQYF.

The sample holds many counts of this clonotype. CDR3 bases: TGTGCCAGCAGCTTCGCAGGGGCGGGGACTGAAGCTTTCTTT. It translates to CASSFAGAGTEAFF. The rearrangement uses TRBV7-2 and TRBJ1-1; perhaps TRBD1 as D (6 bases). CDR1 and CDR2 (germline): SGHTA, FQGNSA. The CDR3 loop spans 14 amino acids. V lost 3 bases and J lost 5, with 13 bases in between. Complete variable domain (other parts from reference TRBV7-2 and TRBJ1-1): GAGVSQSPSNKVTEKGKDVELRCDPISGHTALYWYRQSLGQGLEFLIYFQGNSAPDKSGLPSDRFSAERTGGSVSTLTIQRTQQEDSAVYLCASSFAGAGTEAFFGQGTRLTVV.

Many counts were recorded for this clonotype. The rearrangement joins TRBV3-1 to TRBJ1-5; D unresolved. Germline V gene sequence: CDR1 LGHDT, CDR2 YNNKEL (reference sequence). The V gene lost 1 base and the J gene lost 2 bases, with 3 bases spanning the gap. The CDR3 contains 13 residues. CDR3 sequence reads: CASSQGGNQPQHF. DNA for the CDR3: TGTGCCAGCAGCCAAGGGGGCAATCAGCCCCAGCATTTT.

This clonotype was counted at least ten times. The CDR3 here is CASRDSTYNEQFF. For the CDR3, the DNA is TGTGCCAGCCGGGACTCAACTTACAATGAGCAGTTCTTC. V and J are TRBV7-6 and TRBJ2-1, with D possibly matching TRBD2 (6 bases). There are 13 residues in the CDR3. V was pared by 8 bases and J by 4 bases, with 12 bases between. Germline CDR1 is SGHVS and CDR2 is FNYEAQ.

This clonotype has just a few counts. At one end the junction does not follow the germline gene, possibly because of a read error. CDR3: CAGSRLRDAPTNTGELFF. The CDR3 DNA reads as TGTGCCGGCAGCCGCCTCCGGGACGCACCAACGAACACCGGGGAGCTGTTTTTT. The genes are TRBV14 and TRBJ2-2; D might be TRBD1 or TRBD2, each matching 5 bases. The CDR3 is made up of 18 amino acids. Per germline, CDR1 SGHDN and CDR2 FVKESK. Complete variable domain (other parts from reference TRBV14 and TRBJ2-2): EAGVTQFPSHSVIEKGQTVTLRCDPISGHDNLYWYRRVMGKEIKFLLHFVKESKQDESGMPNNRFLAERTGGTYSTLKVQPAELEDSGVYFCAGSRLRDAPTNTGELFFGEGSRLTVL.

At least ten counts were recorded for this clonotype. The V and J genes are TRBV3-1 and TRBJ2-7, with 11 bases that match TRBD2. CDR3 size: 15 residues. The germline CDR1 and CDR2 sequences are LGHDT and YNNKEL (reference sequence). J gave up 2 bases and V 4 bases, and 4 bases lay outside the gene matches. The CDR3 DNA is TGTGCCAGCAGCCCTAGCGGGGGGCTTCCCTACGAGCAGTACTTC. Translating it yields CASSPSGGLPYEQYF.

This clonotype was detected ten times or more. The rearrangement uses TRBV18 and TRBJ1-2, with TRBD1 matching 8 bases. CDR1 is KGHSH, CDR2 LQKENI, per germline. This CDR3 is 15 amino acids long. Unmatched junction bases numbered 9, after V lost 2 bases and J lost 7 bases. CDR3 loop: CASSPTGTGGIGYTF. Here the CDR3 DNA reads TGTGCCAGCTCACCAACTGGGACAGGTGGAATTGGCTACACCTTC.

The V and J genes are TRBV5-1 and TRBJ2-1; 8 nucleotides line up with TRBD2. V trimming: 4 bases; J trimming: 4 bases; junction bases outside the gene matches: 16. Germline CDR1 reads SGHRS; CDR2 reads YFSETQ. The CDR3 is made up of 18 amino acids. CDR3 in amino acids: CASSVPRGAGVMYNEQFF. The CDR3 bases are TGCGCCAGCAGCGTACCGCGGGGGGCGGGAGTGATGTACAATGAGCAGTTCTTC.

This clonotype was counted a few times. J is TRBJ1-6 and V is TRBV10-3; TRBD1 is a possible D gene (5 bases). The CDR3 has 14 residues. V shed 6 bases and J shed 11 bases, with 17 bases lying between them. Germline V gene lookup returns CDR1 ENHRY and CDR2 SYGVKD. In nucleotides, the CDR3 is TGTGCCATCAGAGGCGGGGAGGGGTGGGCACCCCTCCACTTT. Residues: CAIRGGEGWAPLHF.

V usage is TRBV2 and J usage is TRBJ1-4; 7 bases line up with TRBD1. CDR3 length: 16 residues. J lost 7 bases, V lost 6 bases, and 14 bases had no gene match. Germline CDR1 reads SNHLY; CDR2 reads FYNNEI. The CDR3: CASSFTGEGRTEKLFF. CDR3 DNA: TGTGCCAGCAGCTTTACAGGGGAAGGGAGAACTGAAAAACTGTTTTTT.

This clonotype showed up many times. The chain has TRBV27 and TRBJ2-1; 10 nucleotides match TRBD1. The junction had 1 base not matched to a gene; V was cut back by 2 bases and J by 6 bases. The CDR3 length is 14 residues. CDR1 is MNHEY and CDR2 is SMNVEV in the germline V gene (reference sequence). DNA of the CDR3: TGTGCCAGCAGTTTAGGGACAGGGGTCAATGAGCAGTTCTTC. Translating it yields CASSLGTGVNEQFF.

The rearrangement joins TRBV29-1 to TRBJ1-5; 8 nucleotides line up with TRBD1. This CDR3 comprises 14 residues. Germline-derived CDR1 and CDR2 are SQVTM and ANQGSEA. With 5 bases clipped from V and 0 bases from J, the junction kept 3 bases outside the gene matches. Written as DNA, the CDR3 is TGCAGCGTTCAAGGGACAGGTAGCAATCAGCCCCAGCATTTT. It yields the protein CSVQGTGSNQPQHF.

The table lists this clonotype with many counts. The rearrangement joins TRBV7-8 to TRBJ2-3; 7 nucleotides align to TRBD2. The CDR3 length is 14 residues. V was clipped by 5 bases and J by 3 bases; unmatched bases: 5. Germline V lookup: CDR1 SGHVS, CDR2 FQNEAQ. Written as DNA, the CDR3 is TGTGCCAGCAGCCCCACAGCGGGGACAGATACGCAGTATTTT. It codes for CASSPTAGTDTQYF.

In the case of this clonotype: The conserved phenylalanine or tryptophan is not found at the CDR3 terminus, so this likely reflects a read error. V usage is TRBV9 and J usage is TRBJ2-7; 12 nucleotides line up with TRBD1. CDR1 is SGDLS, CDR2 YYNGEE, per germline. The junction had 3 bases not matched to a gene; V was cut back by 4 bases and J by 4 bases. The length of the CDR3 is 14 residues. The CDR3 nucleotides read TGTGCCAGCAGCCCGGGACAGGGGGCTTACGAGCAGTACTTA. This encodes CASSPGQGAYEQYL.

Ten or more counts support this clonotype. V and J are TRBV5-6 and TRBJ1-1; weak D call: TRBD1 (6 bases). The V end lost 4 bases, the J end lost 0 bases, and 10 bases lay between the germline ends. The length of the CDR3 is 14 residues. The germline gives CDR1 SGHDT, CDR2 YYEEEE. The CDR3 protein is CASSLGHMNTEAFF. The CDR3 DNA is TGTGCCAGCAGCCTGGGACATATGAACACTGAAGCTTTCTTT.

This clonotype was seen more than once but under ten times. The chain links TRBV7-2 to TRBJ1-6; a weak D match, TRBD1 (6 bases). Germline V gene lookup returns CDR1 SGHTA and CDR2 FQGNSA. This CDR3 has 17 residues. Trimming stripped 5 bases from V and 6 bases from J, with 20 bases between. The CDR3 sequence is CASSPGAGQVGNSPLHF. The CDR3 region has the DNA TGTGCCAGCAGCCCGGGGGCCGGGCAAGTGGGTAATTCACCCCTCCACTTT.

The sample holds many counts of this clonotype. V gene TRBV5-1 combines with J gene TRBJ2-1; tentatively, D is TRBD2 (6 bases). Germline V lookup: CDR1 SGHRS, CDR2 YFSETQ. The length of the CDR3 is 13 residues. V was shortened by 2 bases and J by 8 bases, with 11 bases between the two germline ends. The CDR3 sequence: CASSFGEADEQFF. Written as DNA, the CDR3 is TGCGCCAGCAGCTTTGGGGAGGCGGATGAGCAGTTCTTC.

In this sample, this clonotype turned up many times. The chain is built from TRBV12-3 or TRBV12-4 and TRBJ2-7; 7 bases map to TRBD1. J gave up 2 bases and V 6 bases, and 4 bases lay outside the gene matches. The CDR3 runs to 13 residues. CDR3 amino acids: CASSRDSAYEQYF. CDR3 DNA: TGTGCCAGCAGCCGGGACAGCGCCTACGAGCAGTACTTC.

There are many counts of this clonotype. The J gene is TRBJ2-3, the V gene TRBV20-1; D uncertain. There are 14 residues in the CDR3. V lost 4 bases to trimming and J lost 0 bases, with 11 bases between them. Germline CDR1 reads DFQATT; CDR2 reads SNEGSKA (reference sequence). This CDR3 is CSATGRTSTDTQYF. The CDR3 nucleotides are TGCAGTGCTACCGGGCGCACTAGCACAGATACGCAGTATTTT.

The chain couples TRBV10-3 to TRBJ2-1; D ambiguous. From germline, CDR1 is ENHRY and CDR2 SYGVKD. V was clipped by 6 bases and J by 3 bases, with 6 bases between them. This CDR3 spans 12 amino acids. CDR3 sequence: CAISQDYNEQFF. In nucleotides, the CDR3 is TGTGCCATCAGCCAAGACTACAATGAGCAGTTCTTC.

In its sample, this clonotype was seen many times. The chain carries TRBV27 and TRBJ2-1; D uncertain. CDR1 MNHEY and CDR2 SMNVEV come from the germline V gene (reference sequence). V was shortened by 3 bases and J by 4 bases, with 10 bases between the two germline ends. The CDR3 has 14 amino acids. The CDR3 spells CASSLGYAYNEQFF. CDR3 bases: TGTGCCAGCAGTTTGGGCTATGCTTACAATGAGCAGTTCTTC.

The chain recombines TRBV5-5 with TRBJ2-1, with a weak D call TRBD2 (5 bases). The CDR3 is 14 amino acids. CDR1 is SGHKS and CDR2 is YYEKEE in the germline V gene (reference sequence). V lost 6 bases and J 4 bases, leaving 14 bases between the germline ends. The CDR3 coding sequence is TGTGCCAGCACCCTGGTTAGCGAGTACAATGAGCAGTTCTTC. This encodes CASTLVSEYNEQFF.